Listed below are T cell receptor beta chains from one sample, sequenced in a study of CD8+CD57+ T cells in acquired aplastic anemia. Using its own MiXCR run on the reads, TCRdb lists one record per CDR3 protein. The sample has a few hundred thousand distinct CDR3 sequences, approximately 51% seen once; the top ten hold 20%. Specimen: sorted CD4+, CD8+, or CD8+CD57+ T cells (not recorded which) from PBMCs. These receptor sequences come from a human donor with aplastic anemia. CDR3s include the opening cysteine and the closing phenylalanine or tryptophan. The D gene is left open where the match is weak. Size values are once, few and many counts, or a class for expanded clones, and some rows have none.

v_gene	d_gene	j_gene	abundance	CDR3aa	CDR3nt
TRBV10-3	TRBD2	TRBJ2-3	many	CAISDRTSGGTDTQYF	TGTGCCATCAGTGACAGGACTAGCGGGGGCACAGATACGCAGTATTTT
TRBV19	-	TRBJ2-7	many	CASSSRVSTAYEQYF	TGTGCCAGTAGTAGTCGGGTCAGCACCGCCTACGAGCAGTACTTC
TRBV27	-	TRBJ2-7	many	CASSLRTSYEQYF	TGTGCCAGCAGTTTAAGGACGTCCTACGAGCAGTACTTC
TRBV5-6	TRBD1	TRBJ2-7	many	CASSRTGTELYEQYF	TGTGCCAGCAGCCGGACCGGGACAGAACTCTACGAGCAGTACTTC
TRBV29-1	-	TRBJ2-3	-	CSVRVVDTQYF	TGCAGCGTACGGGTCGTAGATACGCAGTATTTT
TRBV18	TRBD1	TRBJ1-2	few	CASSPRTGENYGYTF	TGTGCCAGCTCACCCCGGACAGGGGAGAACTATGGCTACACCTTC
TRBV4-1	-	TRBJ2-5	many	CASSQDESRETQYF	TGCGCCAGCAGCCAAGATGAATCTCGCGAGACCCAGTACTTC
TRBV4-1	-	TRBJ1-5	-	CANSQEWQGGYQPQHF	TGCGCCAACAGCCAAGAGTGGCAGGGCGGTTATCAGCCCCAGCATTTT
TRBV24-1	-	TRBJ2-5	-	CATSDSRKQETQYF	TGTGCCACCAGTGACAGCAGGAAACAAGAGACCCAGTACTTC
TRBV20-1	TRBD2	TRBJ2-1	-	CSASGGGRNEQFF	TGCAGTGCTAGTGGCGGGGGGCGGAATGAGCAGTTCTTC
TRBV2	-	TRBJ1-2	-	CASLKSPNYGYTF	TGTGCCAGCCTCAAGTCCCCTAACTATGGCTACACCTTC
TRBV7-2	-	TRBJ2-7	-	CASSLTGQLTYEQYF	TGTGCCAGCAGCCTAACCGGACAGTTAACCTACGAGCAGTACTTC
TRBV24-1	-	TRBJ2-1	many	CATGGRGMDEQFF	TGTGCCACCGGGGGTCGGGGTATGGATGAGCAGTTCTTC
TRBV7-9	-	TRBJ1-4	-	CASSPGQYEKLFF	TGTGCCAGCAGCCCCGGTCAGTATGAAAAACTGTTTTTT
TRBV25-1	-	TRBJ1-1	-	CASSARQNMNTEAFF	TGTGCCAGCAGTGCCCGACAGAACATGAACACTGAAGCTTTCTTT
TRBV5-1	-	TRBJ2-3	-	CASSLFPGVGDTQYF	TGCGCCAGCAGCTTGTTTCCCGGGGTAGGGGATACGCAGTATTTT
TRBV7-8	-	TRBJ2-5	-	CASSLGQGAGGRGETQYF	TGTGCCAGCAGCTTAGGCCAGGGGGCGGGGGGGCGGGGAGAGACCCAGTACTTC
TRBV30	-	TRBJ2-5	-	CAWTLAPGQETQYF	TGTGCCTGGACACTGGCCCCGGGGCAAGAGACCCAGTACTTC